The next 25 T cell receptor beta chains were all read from a single sample in a study of PD-L1 blockade in urothelial cancer. Clones were read by immunoSEQ multiplex PCR, and TCRdb kept only the in-frame ones, dropping some. The sample carries about 38,000 clones, 75% to 95% recorded once. The sample in question was PBMCs, obtained around atezolizumab (anti-PD-L1) treatment. The source is a man aged 65-85 years with urothelial cancer.

The chain joins TRBV2 to TRBJ2-7; weak D call: TRBD1 (6 bases). The V gene's germline CDR1 is SNHLY and CDR2 FYNNEI. CDR3 length: 15 amino acids. The V and J ends lost 6 bases and 0 bases respectively, with 15 bases between them. In DNA, the CDR3 is TGTGCCAGCAGCGAGAGACAGGTCAGCTCCTACGAGCAGTACTTC. This sequence encodes CASSERQVSSYEQYF.

Points on this clone: At the DNA level, this CDR3 is encoded by other sequences in the same sample as well. The chain joins TRBV19 to TRBJ2-6; TRBD1 aligns across 7 bases. Trimming at V came to 4 bases and at J to 0 bases, leaving 3 bases not matched to a gene. CDR3 length: 16 amino acids. Germline CDR1 LNHDA, CDR2 SQIVND (reference sequence). The chain's CDR3 is CASSRGQSSGANVLTF. In nucleotides, the CDR3 is TGTGCCAGTAGTAGGGGACAGAGCTCTGGGGCCAACGTCCTGACTTTC.

V and J are TRBV7-2 and TRBJ2-7, with TRBD2 as a possible D gene (6 bases). Germline CDR1 and CDR2: SGHTA and FQGNSA. This CDR3 is 14 amino acids long. Trimming removed 1 base at V and 4 bases at J, with 11 bases between. The CDR3 reads CASSLDVAAYEQYF. The CDR3 bases are TGTGCCAGCAGCTTAGACGTAGCGGCATACGAGCAGTACTTC.

The rearrangement links TRBV28 to TRBJ2-5, with no clear D. The CDR3 totals 12 residues. The germline V and J ends were trimmed by 6 bases and 3 bases, with 8 bases remaining between them. Germline V CDR1 and CDR2: MDHEN, SYDVKM. The CDR3 DNA reads TGTGCCAGCAGCGAACTCGAAGAGACCCAGTACTTC. Amino acid sequence: CASSELEETQYF.

This sequence joins TRBV9 and TRBJ1-4; TRBD1 matches at 7 bases. Trimming removed 4 bases from V and 4 bases from J; junction bases left unmatched: 7. The CDR3 has 15 amino acids. Germline V CDR1 and CDR2: SGDLS, YYNGEE. CDR3 coding DNA: TGTGCCAGCAGCTCTCCGGGACAGCTTAATGAAAAACTGTTTTTT. As protein: CASSSPGQLNEKLFF.

V and J are TRBV11-2 and TRBJ2-2; 8 bases map to TRBD2. Germline CDR1 SGHAT, CDR2 FQNNGV. The CDR3 is 17 amino acids. Germline trimming cut 4 bases from V and 4 bases from J; bases unmatched to any gene: 11. Here the CDR3 DNA reads TGTGCCAGCAGCTCCAGGACTAGCACTTCGAGCACCGGGGAGCTGTTTTTT. As protein: CASSSRTSTSSTGELFF. Based on the CDR3 plus reference TRBV11-2 and TRBJ2-2, the full variable domain is EAGVAQSPRYKIIEKRQSVAFWCNPISGHATLYWYQQILGQGPKLLIQFQNNGVVDDSQLPKDRFSAERLKGVDSTLKIQPAKLEDSAVYLCASSSRTSTSSTGELFFGEGSRLTVL.

The CDR3 DNA reads as TGCGCCAGCAGCCAAGAGGGAGGGAGCTCCTATAATTCACCCCTCCACTTT. It is translated as CASSQEGGSSYNSPLHF. The chain combines TRBV4-1 with TRBJ1-6; D is undetermined. The CDR3 sequence is 17 residues long. The germline V gene encodes CDR1 MGHRA and CDR2 YSYEKL. Trimming cost V 0 bases and J 0 bases, with 9 bases left between them.

CDR3 nucleotide sequence: TGTGCCAGCAGCACCCCATGGTCCGCCTTACTAGCGGTAAGCTCCTACGAGCAGTACTTC. This encodes CASSTPWSALLAVSSYEQYF. The J gene is TRBJ2-7, the V gene TRBV28; 8 bases line up with TRBD2. The CDR3 extends over 20 amino acids. Germline assignment: CDR1 MDHEN and CDR2 SYDVKM. Trimming took 6 bases from V and 0 from J; bases not matched to a gene: 22.

The rearrangement joins TRBV29-1 to TRBJ1-4, with D maybe TRBD1 (6 bases). With 8 bases removed from V and 7 bases from J, the gap between germline ends came to 17 bases. The CDR3 consists of 13 residues. Per the germline V gene, CDR1 is SQVTM and CDR2 is ANQGSEA. CDR3 in DNA: TGCAGCCCCGGCAACAGGGTGGGTGAAAAACTGTTTTTT. Its protein product is CSPGNRVGEKLFF.

This chain links TRBV19 with TRBJ2-3; unclear D gene. The CDR3 runs to 10 residues. Germline CDR1 and CDR2: LNHDA and SQIVND (reference sequence). V lost 10 bases and J 1 base, leaving 3 bases between the germline ends. The CDR3 sequence: CATGTDTQYF. DNA of the CDR3: TGTGCCACGGGCACAGATACGCAGTATTTT. The full variable domain, in which reference TRBV19 and TRBJ2-3 provide the parts outside the CDR3, is DGGITQSPKYLFRKEGQNVTLSCEQNLNHDAMYWYRQDPGQGLRLIYYSQIVNDFQKGDIAEGYSVSREKKESFPLTVTSAQKNPTAFYLCATGTDTQYFGPGTRLTVL.

The gene calls are TRBV27 and TRBJ2-5; D might be TRBD2 (6 bases). V lost 3 bases to trimming and J lost 2 bases, with 13 bases between them. This CDR3 has 15 amino acids. Per the germline V gene, CDR1 is MNHEY and CDR2 is SMNVEV (reference sequence). The CDR3 DNA follows: TGTGCCAGCAGTTTGGGCGGGGCAGGACAAGAGACCCAGTACTTC. This sequence encodes CASSLGGAGQETQYF.

This chain links TRBV4-1 with TRBJ2-7, with a possible D match to TRBD1 (6 bases). The CDR3 sequence is 16 residues long. Germline V gene lookup returns CDR1 MGHRA and CDR2 YSYEKL. V lost 1 base, J lost 4 bases, and 17 bases lay in between. The CDR3 DNA follows: TGCGCCAGCAGCCAAGGAGAACAGGGTGGGGATTACGAGCAGTACTTC. Translation gives CASSQGEQGGDYEQYF.

The chain carries TRBV28 and TRBJ1-2; 10 bases align to TRBD1. Per the germline V gene, CDR1 is MDHEN and CDR2 is SYDVKM. V was pared by 6 bases and J by 6 bases, with 7 bases of the junction left unmatched. The CDR3 loop spans 14 amino acids. CDR3 loop: CASRLTGGRDGYTF. CDR3 bases: TGTGCCAGCAGATTGACAGGGGGCAGGGATGGCTACACCTTC.

The rearrangement uses TRBV9 and TRBJ2-7, with TRBD1 identical over 12 bases. CDR1 and CDR2 (germline): SGDLS, YYNGEE. The V and J ends lost 0 bases and 9 bases, in that order; junction bases with no gene match: 4. The CDR3 length is 14 residues. The CDR3 DNA sequence: TGTGCCAGCAGCGTAGAGGGGACAGGGGGCCGGCAGTACTTC. Translation gives CASSVEGTGGRQYF.

This clone has just one count. The chain is built from TRBV25-1 and TRBJ2-5; the D is unclear. The length of the CDR3 is 11 residues. Germline CDR1 and CDR2: MGHDK and SYGVNS. Trimming shortened V by 6 bases and J by 11 bases, and 13 bases separated the two germline ends. The chain's CDR3 is CASSPLKEQYF. The CDR3 DNA follows: TGTGCCAGCAGCCCGCTGAAAGAGCAGTACTTC.

This chain joins TRBV19 and TRBJ2-7; TRBD2 is a possible D gene (5 bases). The V and J ends lost 6 bases and 0 bases respectively, with 12 bases between them. The V gene's germline CDR1 is LNHDA and CDR2 SQIVND (reference sequence). The CDR3 has 14 amino acids. The CDR3 region has the DNA TGTGCCAGTAGGGAGCGGCACAGCTCCTACGAGCAGTACTTC. Amino acids: CASRERHSSYEQYF.

This chain links TRBV19 with TRBJ1-5; 8 bases map to TRBD1. Germline CDR1 reads LNHDA; CDR2 reads SQIVND (reference sequence). CDR3 size: 13 residues. J lost 6 bases, V lost 7 bases, and 5 bases had no gene match. The CDR3: CASKRQGTQPQHF. The CDR3 DNA sequence: TGTGCCAGTAAAAGACAGGGGACTCAGCCCCAGCATTTT.

The chain joins TRBV6-6 to TRBJ2-7, with 10 nucleotides matching TRBD1. J was trimmed by 1 base and V by 7 bases; bases with no gene match: 4. This CDR3 contains 14 residues. Germline V CDR1 and CDR2: MNHNY, SVGAGI (reference sequence). CDR3 sequence: CASTRTGGSYEQYF. The CDR3 DNA sequence: TGTGCCAGCACGCGGACAGGGGGTTCCTACGAGCAGTACTTC.

The chain links TRBV4-2 to TRBJ2-7; 8 positions agree with TRBD1. Germline V gene sequence: CDR1 LGHNA, CDR2 YNFKEQ. CDR3 length: 16 residues. Unmatched junction bases numbered 8, after V lost 1 base and J lost 3 bases. The CDR3 DNA follows: TGTGCCAGCAGCCAAGCCCAGGGGGCGCTTTTCTACGAGCAGTACTTC. This translates into CASSQAQGALFYEQYF.

The V and J genes are TRBV28 and TRBJ2-6; D gene uncertain. Germline CDR1 MDHEN, CDR2 SYDVKM. V was cut by 5 bases and J by 1 base, with 9 bases left in between. CDR3 length: 15 amino acids. The CDR3 here is CASSQLRSGANVLTF. CDR3 nucleotide sequence: TGTGCCAGCAGTCAACTCAGGTCTGGGGCCAACGTCCTGACTTTC.

This chain uses TRBV7-7 with TRBJ2-1; no clear D gene. This CDR3 spans 14 amino acids. Germline loops: CDR1 SSHAT, CDR2 FNYEAQ (reference sequence). V lost 4 bases, J lost 6 bases, and 13 bases lay in between. The CDR3 is CASSSTPRSNEQFF. CDR3 DNA: TGTGCCAGCAGCTCCACGCCTCGGAGCAATGAGCAGTTCTTC.

The rearrangement joins TRBV2 to TRBJ1-5, with D tentatively TRBD1 (5 bases). In germline, CDR1 is SNHLY, CDR2 FYNNEI. This CDR3 has 13 amino acids. V was trimmed by 11 bases and J by 4 bases, leaving 15 bases between them. The CDR3 protein is CAAHDSINQPQHF. The CDR3 DNA sequence: TGTGCCGCGCACGACAGTATTAATCAGCCCCAGCATTTT. The full variable domain, its missing parts supplied by reference TRBV2 and TRBJ1-5, is EPEVTQTPSHQVTQMGQEVILRCVPISNHLYFYWYRQILGQKVEFLVSFYNNEISEKSEIFDDQFSVERPDGSNFTLKIRSTKLEDSAMYFCAAHDSINQPQHFGDGTRLSIL.

This clone appeared a single time. The chain recombines TRBV5-1 with TRBJ2-1, with D hard to call. The CDR3 has 14 residues. CDR1 is SGHRS and CDR2 is YFSETQ in the germline V gene. The V end was cut by 0 bases, the J end by 0 bases, with 4 bases between. This CDR3 reads CASSLDSSYNEQFF. Here the CDR3 DNA reads TGCGCCAGCAGCTTGGACAGCTCCTACAATGAGCAGTTCTTC.

The J gene is TRBJ2-5, the V gene TRBV4-2; a possible D gene is TRBD2 (6 bases). This CDR3 comprises 17 residues. The germline gives CDR1 LGHNA, CDR2 YNFKEQ. Trimming pared 0 bases from V and 4 bases from J, leaving 18 bases between. CDR3 nucleotide sequence: TGTGCCAGCAGCCAAGATAAGCGCGGGATGGGGGTAGAGACCCAGTACTTC. It is translated as CASSQDKRGMGVETQYF.

The chain combines TRBV28 with TRBJ2-7; 9 bases are shared with TRBD2. Germline V CDR1 and CDR2: MDHEN, SYDVKM. This CDR3 comprises 14 residues. V lost 7 bases and J lost 6; bases outside the gene matches: 10. For the CDR3, the DNA is TGTGCCAGCACTAGCGGGACGGCCTACAGCGAGCAGTACTTC. The encoded protein is CASTSGTAYSEQYF.